The following is a T cell receptor beta chain sequence with its context. Trimming left V 7 bases short and J 1 base short, with 16 bases between. The CDR3 spans 15 residues. Germline lookup yields CDR1 SNHLY and CDR2 FYNNEI. This specimen belongs to a study of blood T cell repertoires in COVID-19. About the research overall: Samples representing acute and convalescent COVID-19 were sourced from the United States, Italy and Spain. Sample material is recorded as cDNA or gDNA derived from T cells, B-cell-depleted T cells, or PBMCs.

In the authors' workflow: Amplification of reference gene primers was used by the study to estimate nucleated cell counts. The method was immunoSEQ multiplex PCR; TCRdb's version includes in-frame clones alone and lacks a portion of them. Clonal size and the V and J genes are those of that table, whereas D and trimming came from the DNA. The sample shows over 6,500 clones, roughly 87% of them seen only once. This chain uses TRBV2 with TRBJ1-1, with D maybe TRBD1 (6 bases). The TCR originated in a human donor in a cohort sampled during active COVID-19. The donor label of this sample is uncertain. Sequenced input: peripheral blood. The CDR3 spells CASILTGTPNTEAFF. CDR3 nucleotide sequence: TGTGCCAGCATCCTCACCGGGACACCGAACACTGAAGCTTTCTTT.